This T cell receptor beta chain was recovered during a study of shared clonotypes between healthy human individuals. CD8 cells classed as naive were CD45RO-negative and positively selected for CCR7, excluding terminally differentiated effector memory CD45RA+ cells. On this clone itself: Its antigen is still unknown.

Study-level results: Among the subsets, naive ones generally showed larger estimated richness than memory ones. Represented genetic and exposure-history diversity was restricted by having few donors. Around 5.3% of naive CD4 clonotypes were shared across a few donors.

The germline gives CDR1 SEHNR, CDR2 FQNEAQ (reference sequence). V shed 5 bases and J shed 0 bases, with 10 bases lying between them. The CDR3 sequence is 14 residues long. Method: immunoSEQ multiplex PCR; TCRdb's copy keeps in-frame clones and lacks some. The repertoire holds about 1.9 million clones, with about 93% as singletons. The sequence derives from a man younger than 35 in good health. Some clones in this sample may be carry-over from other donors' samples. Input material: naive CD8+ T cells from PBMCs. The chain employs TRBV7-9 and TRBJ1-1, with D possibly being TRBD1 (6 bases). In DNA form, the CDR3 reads TGTGCCAGCAGCGGGGGGACATTGAACACTGAAGCTTTCTTT. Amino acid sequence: CASSGGTLNTEAFF.